These 28 T cell receptor beta chains were sequenced from one sample in a study of cytomegalovirus exposure and HLA in healthy donors. PCR used 60 Vbeta primers and 13 Jbeta primers. Assay: immunoSEQ multiplex PCR; the TCRdb copy retains only in-frame clones and omits some. The table shows roughly 180,000 clones, with approximately 80% occurring only once. Sequenced sample: PBMCs. All receptors come from a girl aged 2 to 9 in good health and CMV-seropositive.

The chain has TRBV2 and TRBJ1-6; D gene ambiguous. Between the trimmed V and J ends, which lost 3 bases and 9 bases, there was a span of 12 bases. This CDR3 region has 14 residues. The V gene's germline CDR1 is SNHLY and CDR2 FYNNEI. The CDR3 DNA is TGTGCCAGCAGTGATATGTCTTCTCCTTCACCCCTCCACTTT. It yields the protein CASSDMSSPSPLHF. The full variable domain, rest sourced from reference TRBV2 and TRBJ1-6, is EPEVTQTPSHQVTQMGQEVILRCVPISNHLYFYWYRQILGQKVEFLVSFYNNEISEKSEIFDDQFSVERPDGSNFTLKIRSTKLEDSAMYFCASSDMSSPSPLHFGNGTRLTVT.

In nucleotides, the CDR3 is TGCGCCAGCAGCCAAGATTGGAGCGTTATTTGGAGGGGCGAGCAGTACTTC. This codes for CASSQDWSVIWRGEQYF. This sequence joins TRBV4-1 and TRBJ2-7; possible D gene TRBD2, 6 bases. V was clipped by 0 bases and J by 6 bases, with 21 bases between them. The CDR3 loop spans 17 amino acids. Germline V lookup: CDR1 MGHRA, CDR2 YSYEKL.

This clone appeared a single time. The genes are TRBV25-1 and TRBJ1-2; D gene unclear. This CDR3 region has 13 residues. V lost 5 bases and J 4 bases, leaving 11 bases between the germline ends. Germline CDR1 MGHDK, CDR2 SYGVNS. The chain's CDR3 is CASSREAVYGYTF. In nucleotides, the CDR3 is TGTGCCAGCAGTCGAGAGGCGGTCTATGGCTACACCTTC.

V is TRBV5-1 and J is TRBJ2-1; a weak D match, TRBD1 (5 bases). V was trimmed by 3 bases and J by 3 bases, leaving 13 bases between them. This CDR3 is 15 amino acids long. Germline V gene sequence: CDR1 SGHRS, CDR2 YFSETQ. CDR3 loop: CASSSRQGVYNEQFF. The CDR3 DNA is TGCGCCAGCAGCTCCCGACAAGGGGTCTACAATGAGCAGTTCTTC.

The gene calls are TRBV28 and TRBJ2-7; 10 nucleotides align to TRBD2. The CDR3 runs 15 residues. Germline V gene lookup returns CDR1 MDHEN and CDR2 SYDVKM. The J segment lost 5 bases and the V segment lost 8 bases, leaving 12 bases of the junction unmatched. As DNA, the CDR3 is TGTGCCAGCGGGATAACCGGGACTAGCGTTCACGAGCAGTACTTC. Translation gives CASGITGTSVHEQYF.

The J gene is TRBJ1-5, the V gene TRBV30; TRBD1 aligns across 7 bases. CDR1 is GTSNPN and CDR2 is SVGIG in the germline V gene (reference sequence). Trimming cost V 2 bases and J 4 bases; bases outside gene matches: 5. The CDR3 consists of 14 residues. Written as DNA, the CDR3 is TGTGCCTGGAGTCGACAGGGTTTGAATCAGCCCCAGCATTTT. Translated, it gives CAWSRQGLNQPQHF. The full variable domain, with the rest looked up from reference TRBV30 and TRBJ1-5, is SQTIHQWPATLVQPVGSPLSLECTVEGTSNPNLYWYRQAAGRGLQLLFYSVGIGQISSEVPQNLSASRPQDRQFILSSKKLLLSDSGFYLCAWSRQGLNQPQHFGDGTRLSIL.

V gene TRBV28 combines with J gene TRBJ2-1, with D perhaps TRBD2 (6 bases). V lost 8 bases and J 2 bases, leaving 13 bases between the germline ends. This CDR3 is 14 amino acids long. Germline values: CDR1 MDHEN, CDR2 SYDVKM. This CDR3 is CASQLAWAYNEQFF. In DNA form, the CDR3 reads TGTGCCAGCCAACTAGCATGGGCCTACAATGAGCAGTTCTTC.

The chain couples TRBV11-3 to TRBJ2-7, with 9 bases matching TRBD2. The CDR3 has 19 residues. Germline loops: CDR1 SGHNT, CDR2 YENEEA. V dropped 1 base and J dropped 5; count of bases not matched to a gene: 18. This CDR3 reads CASSLGGWGLAPPGDEQYF. In DNA form, the CDR3 reads TGTGCCAGCAGCTTAGGGGGATGGGGACTAGCCCCCCCCGGGGACGAGCAGTACTTC. Supplemented by reference TRBV11-3 and TRBJ2-7, the full variable domain reads EAGVVQSPRYKIIEKKQPVAFWCNPISGHNTLYWYLQNLGQGPELLIRYENEEAVDDSQLPKDRFSAERLKGVDSTLKIQPAELGDSAVYLCASSLGGWGLAPPGDEQYFGPGTRLTVT.

The chain uses TRBV11-3 and TRBJ2-7; D gene unclear. Deletions cut 1 base from V and 5 bases from J, with 15 bases between. Germline-derived CDR1 and CDR2 are SGHNT and YENEEA. The CDR3 runs to 15 residues. For the CDR3, the DNA is TGTGCCAGCAGCTTAGTATCCGGAACGCAGGACGAGCAGTACTTC. Protein: CASSLVSGTQDEQYF.

This chain connects TRBV9 to TRBJ1-4; D is undetermined. V was trimmed by 0 bases and J by 5 bases, leaving 5 bases between them. The germline CDR1 and CDR2 sequences are SGDLS and YYNGEE. The CDR3 sequence is 13 residues long. This chain's CDR3 is CASSVGLNEKLFF. CDR3 nucleotide sequence: TGTGCCAGCAGCGTAGGACTAAATGAAAAACTGTTTTTT.

The rearrangement links TRBV7-3 to TRBJ2-1; 10 bases match TRBD2. The CDR3 runs to 15 residues. The germline V gene encodes CDR1 SGHTA and CDR2 FQGTGA. Trimming took 2 bases from V and 5 from J; bases not matched to a gene: 3. The CDR3 loop is CASSLASGRDNEQFF. The CDR3 bases are TGTGCCAGCAGCTTAGCTAGCGGGAGAGACAATGAGCAGTTCTTC.

The chain recombines TRBV19 with TRBJ1-1; no clear D gene. Trimming took 6 bases from V and 1 from J, leaving 12 bases between them. The CDR3 covers 14 residues. Per the germline V gene, CDR1 is LNHDA and CDR2 is SQIVND (reference sequence). In DNA, the CDR3 is TGTGCCAGTAGAAATCCCCCAGGGAACACTGAAGCTTTCTTT. Translated: CASRNPPGNTEAFF.

The V and J genes are TRBV5-1 and TRBJ1-1; no reliable D call. This CDR3 is built from 14 residues. CDR1 is SGHRS, CDR2 YFSETQ, per germline. Trimming took 2 bases from V and 3 from J, leaving 11 bases between them. CDR3 in amino acids: CASSLSSGYTEAFF. The DNA for the CDR3 is TGCGCCAGCAGCTTATCTTCGGGATACACTGAAGCTTTCTTT.

The chain couples TRBV11-2 to TRBJ1-2; 9 nucleotides agree with TRBD1. With 4 bases clipped from V and 4 bases from J, the junction kept 19 bases outside the gene matches. Per the germline V gene, CDR1 is SGHAT and CDR2 is FQNNGV. The CDR3 is made up of 19 amino acids. The CDR3 is CASSSGTGTGKFRGYGYTF. The CDR3 DNA reads as TGTGCCAGCAGCTCCGGGACCGGGACAGGGAAATTCAGGGGCTATGGCTACACCTTC.

The J gene is TRBJ1-5, the V gene TRBV4-2, with 8 bases identical to TRBD1. The ends lost 0 bases at V and 5 bases at J; junction bases unmatched: 6. CDR1 LGHNA and CDR2 YNFKEQ come from the germline V gene. The CDR3 contains 16 residues. CDR3 loop: CASSQDVLQGDQPQHF. The CDR3 region has the DNA TGTGCCAGCAGCCAAGATGTTTTACAGGGGGATCAGCCCCAGCATTTT.

J is TRBJ2-5 and V is TRBV2; 8 bases map to TRBD2. Germline CDR1 SNHLY, CDR2 FYNNEI. This CDR3 is 14 amino acids long. Germline trimming cut 8 bases from V and 4 bases from J; bases unmatched to any gene: 9. The CDR3 region has the DNA TGTGCCAGCGGGGTAGCGGGAAAGGGAGAGACCCAGTACTTC. Translated, it gives CASGVAGKGETQYF. Full variable domain (rest looked up from reference TRBV2 and TRBJ2-5): EPEVTQTPSHQVTQMGQEVILRCVPISNHLYFYWYRQILGQKVEFLVSFYNNEISEKSEIFDDQFSVERPDGSNFTLKIRSTKLEDSAMYFCASGVAGKGETQYFGPGTRLLVL.

The rearrangement uses TRBV30 and TRBJ2-1; D remains ambiguous. Per the germline V gene, CDR1 is GTSNPN and CDR2 is SVGIG (reference sequence). V dropped 0 bases and J dropped 0 bases, with 6 bases sitting between them. The length of the CDR3 is 14 residues. This CDR3 is CAWSVRSSYNEQFF. DNA of the CDR3: TGTGCCTGGAGTGTACGCAGCTCCTACAATGAGCAGTTCTTC.

The V and J genes are TRBV9 and TRBJ1-1; TRBD1 matches 7 bases. V lost 4 bases to trimming and J lost 1 base; unmatched junction nucleotides: 7. The CDR3 is 15 residues long. Per germline, CDR1 SGDLS and CDR2 YYNGEE. This CDR3 is CASSPRGGANTEAFF. The CDR3 nucleotides are TGTGCCAGCAGCCCGAGAGGGGGCGCGAACACTGAAGCTTTCTTT.

The chain links TRBV2 to TRBJ1-3; D unclear. Germline lookup yields CDR1 SNHLY and CDR2 FYNNEI. The V gene lost 5 bases and the J gene lost 0 bases, with 8 bases spanning the gap. This CDR3 is built from 14 residues. The CDR3 DNA is TGTGCCAGCAGTCCAGGTAACTCTGGAAACACCATATATTTT. Protein sequence: CASSPGNSGNTIYF.

This clone was recorded a few times. The chain links TRBV2 to TRBJ2-1; 14 bases match TRBD2. The CDR3 length is 17 residues. Trimming took 6 bases from V and 2 from J; bases not matched to a gene: 6. Germline V gives CDR1 SNHLY, CDR2 FYNNEI. The CDR3 loop is CASRTGTSGGPYNEQFF. CDR3 DNA sequence: TGTGCCAGCAGGACCGGGACTAGCGGGGGTCCCTACAATGAGCAGTTCTTC.

The chain has TRBV20-1 and TRBJ1-2, with 7 positions matching TRBD1. V was clipped by 6 bases and J by 8 bases; unmatched bases: 6. This CDR3 contains 11 residues. CDR1 and CDR2 from the germline V gene are DFQATT and SNEGSKA (reference sequence). The CDR3 region is CSATQGKGYTF. CDR3 in DNA: TGCAGTGCCACACAGGGGAAAGGCTACACCTTC.

The gene calls are TRBV2 and TRBJ1-3, with D uncertain. The CDR3 extends over 14 amino acids. V dropped 1 base and J dropped 8 bases, with 12 bases sitting between them. The germline V gene has CDR1 SNHLY and CDR2 FYNNEI. Written as DNA, the CDR3 is TGTGCCAGCAGTGAAGGATCAGTCTCTGACACCATATATTTT. Protein: CASSEGSVSDTIYF.

The chain links TRBV29-1 to TRBJ2-7; maybe TRBD2 (6 bases). Trimming shortened V by 3 bases and J by 1 base, and 10 bases separated the two germline ends. The CDR3 has 13 residues. CDR1 and CDR2 (germline): SQVTM, ANQGSEA. CDR3 DNA: TGCAGCGTTGAGGGCGGGGTGTCCTACGAGCAGTACTTC. It is translated as CSVEGGVSYEQYF.

In this sample, this clone turned up a few times. The V gene is TRBV5-4, the J gene TRBJ2-3, with D perhaps TRBD2 (6 bases). This CDR3 spans 14 amino acids. Germline V lookup: CDR1 SGHNT, CDR2 YYREEE (reference sequence). Trimming shortened V by 0 bases and J by 6 bases, and 11 bases separated the two germline ends. The CDR3 bases are TGTGCCAGCAGCTTGGAACGGGAGTCTGATACGCAGTATTTT. It specifies CASSLERESDTQYF.

The chain is built from TRBV19 and TRBJ2-2; a possible D gene is TRBD2 (5 bases). CDR1 LNHDA and CDR2 SQIVND come from the germline V gene (reference sequence). Trimming removed 0 bases from V and 2 bases from J, with 10 bases in between. The CDR3 is 16 amino acids. The CDR3 nucleotides are TGTGCCAGTAGTATAGATGCCGGGATAAACACCGGGGAGCTGTTTTTT. It translates to CASSIDAGINTGELFF.

This chain links TRBV30 with TRBJ1-2; 10 nucleotides agree with TRBD1. CDR1 is GTSNPN, CDR2 SVGIG, per germline (reference sequence). CDR3 size: 13 residues. V dropped 4 bases and J dropped 6; count of bases not matched to a gene: 5. The CDR3, as DNA: TGTGCCTGGACGGAGGACAGGGGGAATGGCTACACCTTC. Its protein is CAWTEDRGNGYTF.

This rearrangement joins TRBV30 to TRBJ2-6; D is uncertain. V lost 3 bases and J 0 bases, leaving 6 bases between the germline ends. CDR3 length: 14 residues. Germline values: CDR1 GTSNPN, CDR2 SVGIG (reference sequence). CDR3 DNA: TGTGCCTGGAGCTACTTCTCTGGGGCCAACGTCCTGACTTTC. The encoded protein is CAWSYFSGANVLTF.

This chain uses TRBV19 with TRBJ1-2, with TRBD1 matching over 7 bases. Per the germline V gene, CDR1 is LNHDA and CDR2 is SQIVND (reference sequence). The V and J ends lost 6 bases and 3 bases, in that order; junction bases with no gene match: 4. This CDR3 has 13 residues. CDR3 region: CASRDRVDYGYTF. For the CDR3, the DNA is TGTGCCAGTAGAGACAGGGTCGACTATGGCTACACCTTC.